This entry describes one TCR beta chain. It lacks a known antigen. No per-base quality is available; no much larger clone lies one base away. All of the isolated RNA was reverse transcribed with the High Capacity cDNA Reverse Transcription Kit, so expressed TCRB transcripts were sequenced. Deep immunoSEQ sequencing was performed on naive, central memory and regulatory T cell samples, with an average of about 3.6 million total reads per sample. After sorted cells were lysed in RLT buffer, RNA was extracted with DNase-treated RNeasy Micro or Mini kits, with the choice depending on cell number. Each cell subset was processed separately to prevent cross-contamination, with patient and healthy donor samples processed together. The immunoSEQ multiplex PCR was used to amplify TCRB sequences from cDNA, generating 87-bp fragments that spanned the CDR3 region. The amplicons were sequenced using the Illumina HiSeq platform. In the paper's pipeline: Synthetic template baselines were used to correct PCR bias computationally, reads within Hamming distance 2 were collapsed together, and singletons that could not be merged were discarded. Reads were aligned against IMGT to assign V, D and J genes, CDR3 length and insertions or deletions at six rearrangement sites. Within each subset, clonotype counts were normalized to sorted cell number, and only after that were true diversity and Gini coefficients computed with the tcR R package. The overlap coefficient, calculated on TCRB nucleotide sequences, was used to quantify repertoire sharing. Out-of-frame TCRB sequences from naive cells were analyzed to stand in for the pre-selection repertoire. TCRdb limited this immuneACCESS table to in-frame rearrangements with V and J called. A share of clones is missing; checked studies link under half to unresolved V genes, and the rest is unexplained. V, J and clone size were drawn from that table, and D and trimming were deduced from the DNA. For this sample the table gives roughly 730,000 clones, of which under 15% were detected only once. 0.02% to 0.025% of the sample comes from the top ten.

The data were obtained in a study of beta chain features in type 1 diabetes (dated by TCRdb to 2017 to 2018). Regarding the research as a whole: No differences in mean age, gender distribution, total cell number or subset yield were found between patients and healthy donors. A total of 90 million to 130 million sorted cells were examined across all samples, and a strong correlation was observed between cell number per subset and RNA yield. Regulatory and stem cell-like memory subsets were obtained from only 8 patients and roughly 8 healthy donors, while naive and central memory subsets were obtained from all 28 donors. In the study, recently diagnosed type 1 diabetes patients and matched healthy donors were compared on the TCRB repertoires of their sorted circulating CD4+ T cell subsets.

A single peripheral blood draw of about 116 mL on average was collected from each donor into heparinised tubes. Using a panel that included CD45RO, CCR7, CD25, CD127, CD95 and CD27, naive, central memory, regulatory and stem cell-like memory CD4+ T cells were sorted on a BD FACSAria II. Every sorted population had a purity above 95%. PBMCs were separated immediately by Lymphoprep density gradient centrifugation and were stained directly, without being cultured. So that batch effects would be minimized, each experiment stained and sorted samples in pairs, pairing one healthy donor with one patient. The research as a whole found: Because small numbers of individuals were included in the HLA sub-analyses, any influence of HLA type on TCRB rearrangement was left unresolved. Naive, central memory and regulatory TCRB repertoires appeared to be more alike among patients than among healthy donors. Because cDNA rather than genomic DNA was sequenced, highly expressing activated cells could have been over-represented, although no difference in activation and CD3 levels was found between groups. Fewer insertions and more nucleotide deletions at VDJ recombination sites were observed in patients with type 1 diabetes, implying thymic rearrangement abnormalities. Shorter templates might have been favored by PCR, but patient and control samples were amplified and corrected together, so both groups would have been affected equally by any skew. In all four CD4+ subsets, TCRB CDR3 length was moderately but significantly shorter in type 1 diabetes patients.

The CDR1 and CDR2 encoded by the germline V gene are SGHVS and FNYEAQ. Trimming takes 1 base from V and 3 bases from J, and the germline ends sit 12 bases apart. The CDR3 contains 15 residues, cysteine and phenylalanine counted. CDR3 DNA only is kept here, 45 bases in frame from base 1. Sequencing input: naive CD4+ T cells from blood. The sample's cell subset or site label, decoded: true naive CD4+ T cells. The receptor comes from a man younger than 35 with type 1 diabetes. The chain is made from TRBV7-6 and TRBJ1-1; no D segment can be confidently identified. The DNA sequence reads TGTGCCAGCAGCTTAGTTGGTGGGGTGGACACTGAAGCTTTCTTT. It codes for CASSLVGGVDTEAFF.